This T cell receptor beta chain was recovered during a study of cytomegalovirus exposure and HLA in healthy donors listed by TCRdb under 2017. In terms of the full investigation: According to an earlier analysis of 587 of the donors, about 170 million T cells yielded 117 million unique TCR beta sequences and approximately 300 Gb of sequence data. An early release covering roughly 600 HLA-typed donors comprised roughly 300 gigabases of sequencing data and around 86 million unique TCR sequences. Of the roughly 410 genotyped donors, approximately 81% were placed in the genetic ancestry cluster associated with self-reported Caucasian donors. The study was designed to test whether signatures of past pathogen exposure could be identified by cataloging public T cell receptors. The study profiled the T cell repertoires of 550 to 700 subjects by immunosequencing and related them to cytomegalovirus serostatus. A separate validation cohort of roughly 130 different subjects was used in addition to the roughly 640-subject first cohort. To predict cytomegalovirus infection status, the study combined high-throughput TCR immunosequencing, statistical association of individual TCRs with disease status, and machine learning. To study patterns of TCR occurrence, a later analysis re-analyzed previously published TCR beta repertoires from hundreds of donors and added high-resolution HLA genotyping. Rather than drawing on any new phenotypic data, the later analysis identified candidate immune exposures from TCR beta sequences and the way those sequences occurred across donors. In an earlier analysis of over 550 of the donors, high-throughput TCR beta sequencing was used to judge whether each TCR beta V gene segment behaved as functional or pseudogenic. Alongside the repertoire data, information on donor age, sex, ethnicity and CMV serostatus was compiled. In a later genetic analysis, genome-wide SNP genotypes for about 65% of the 666 donors were used, and that subset was treated as a discovery cohort. Every repertoire in the discovery cohort had been generated on one and the same sequencing platform. Both class I and class II loci were covered by HLA typing, at four-digit resolution. Typing coverage differed by locus: A, B, C, DRB1 and DQB1 were typed in roughly 620-630 donors, DQA1 in roughly 500, DPA1 in 606, and DPB1 in approximately 450. Four to six DR-DQ haplotypes were handled as single units for association and clustering, since linkage in the cohort was strong. Across approximately 420 genotyped donors of the cohort, an average of about 240,000 unique TCR beta nucleotide sequences per donor were sequenced, and roughly a sixth of those sequences were non-productive. Here is what the overall study found, with its caveats: At a false discovery rate of 0.05, a later analysis linked approximately 18,000 TCR beta sequences to specific HLA alleles. Linkage disequilibrium might explain the correlated functional status among segregating V segments, but an unknown experimental factor could not be excluded. While some public TCRs were present in many individuals, most TCR sequences turned up only very rarely across donors. The study listed 150 to 200 TCR beta chains as associated with cytomegalovirus. Because HLA typing was missing for some donors at each locus, association tests included only the typed subset. A later analysis found that HLA-associated TCR beta chains were more clonally expanded and had lower generation probabilities than equally common non-associated chains. Because counts were too low, about 18 rarely observed V segments, including chromosome 9 orphons, were excluded from the earlier analysis of a few hundred of the donors. A later analysis found that most CMV-associated TCR beta chains appeared HLA-restricted, with HLA associations seemingly driven largely by CMV exposure. A cluster of highly shared sequence variants was judged likely to represent a technical artifact of the sequencing pipeline. In a later genetic analysis, fewer N-insertions in productive TCRs were reported among donors in an Asian-associated ancestry cluster than the roughly 700-donor mean. According to a later analysis, TCR association rates differed among HLA loci, with DRB1 alleles showing the most associated TCRs and HLA-C alleles showing the fewest. A further reported finding was that TCR beta sequences accurately predicted the HLA-A and HLA-B alleles for most subjects in the first cohort. An earlier analysis of approximately 540 of the donors showed that most TCR beta V segments appeared in productive rearrangements either about 87% or about 30% of the time, which broadly matched IMGT annotations. V-gene and J-gene trimming of TCR beta chains was associated with a missense DCLRE1C variant in a later genetic analysis, and the association was replicated in an independent cohort. Because the 87-base-pair reads could not distinguish some IMGT-functional V segments, including TRBV6-2 and TRBV6-3, those segments were excluded. Only TCR beta chains were sequenced in this cohort, and the absence of alpha or paired-chain data limited detectable features. The authors suggested that the approach could potentially be extended to other disease states and immunological phenotypes. Immune exposure information for the cohort was limited to CMV serostatus. Cytomegalovirus status was reported to be diagnosed by the classifier with high specificity and sensitivity in both the original and validation cohorts. Several of the top co-occurrence clusters appeared to be linked to parvovirus B19, influenza, CMV and Epstein-Barr virus, according to a later analysis. A few of the identified cytomegalovirus-associated TCR beta chains were confirmed in vitro to be specific for cytomegalovirus antigens. Sequencing depth was assumed to be roughly uniform across donors in the presence/absence analyses, though that assumption may not hold. When HLA alleles, especially DR and DQ, strongly co-occurred, attributing TCR associations to individual alleles was difficult.

For this clone: It has no known antigen specificity. Per-nucleotide qualities are absent, and no much larger clonotype sits a single base away.

Library creation used the immunoSEQ multiplex PCR assay. The multiplex PCR relied on a mix of 60 forward primers for TCR Vbeta segments and 13 reverse primers for TCR Jbeta segments. A multiplex PCR assay on genomic DNA amplified the CDR3 region of rearranged TCR beta genes. Amplified TCR beta libraries were sequenced as 87-base-pair reads on the Illumina HiSeq System. The source study handled its data this way. In a later analysis, 70 million to 95 million unique TCR beta chains were counted across the roughly 610 repertoires, and approximately 11 million of these chains were shared by at least two donors. Raw reads were error-corrected and collapsed into unique sequences by a nearest-neighbor algorithm in which closely related sequences were merged to remove PCR and sequencing errors. To assign V, D and J gene segments, CDR3 sequences were aligned to IMGT reference sequences. For a sequence to be retained, a match of at least six nucleotides was required to both a V gene segment and a J gene segment. Rearrangements were classified as productive when the CDR3 lacked stop codons and remained in frame with V and J, and all other rearrangements were classified as non-productive. CDR3 was defined by IMGT convention, running from the second conserved V-encoded cysteine to the conserved J-encoded phenylalanine. The earlier analysis of about 620 of the donors excluded sequences that lacked an unambiguous match to a single V gene segment. An earlier analysis of almost 600 of the donors classified V segments as functional when productive rearrangements were above 56.7% and as segregating when the standard deviation between donors was above 5%. A statistical classification framework was built to diagnose cytomegalovirus status from the catalog of TCR beta chain sequences. A later analysis assigned V and J genes by comparing TCR nucleotide sequences with IMGT/GENE-DB human TR gene sequences. In a later analysis, CDR3 sequences and most-parsimonious VDJ recombination scenarios were assigned using the TCRdist pipeline. In a later analysis, each TCR beta chain was defined by its CDR3 amino acid sequence together with its V-gene family, and reads without a unique V-gene family were excluded. A later analysis removed roughly 590 highly shared, low-generation-probability nucleotide sequences to deal with suspected cross-contamination and a sequencing artifact. A later analysis calculated a clonal expansion index for each public chain from normalized within-repertoire ranks of inferred template counts. Generation probabilities in a later analysis came from a VDJ recombination model fitted to out-of-frame rearrangements, and those results were checked against IGoR. In a later analysis, hypergeometric tests were used to score TCR-TCR, TCR-HLA and TCR-CMV co-occurrence, with a repertoire-size bias correction applied to TCR pairs. False discovery rates were estimated in a later analysis by permuting HLA or CMV assignments 20 times. A later analysis grouped co-occurring TCRs with DBSCAN, adding TCRdist sequence similarity when clustering within HLA-allele-positive subsets. For co-occurrence clustering, repertoires with fewer than 30,000 or more than 120,000 public chains were excluded, along with roughly 5 repertoires with anomalous nucleotide sharing. TCRdb provides this immuneACCESS table in a form limited to in-frame rearrangements. Some clones are lacking; in checked studies, under half of them reflect an unresolved V gene, and why the rest are absent is not known. The D gene and trimming were derived from the DNA, and the V and J assignments and clone size from that table. For this sample there are more than 95,000 clones; about 79% appear just once. The top ten clonotypes cover roughly 5% of the sample.

The cohort comprised fewer than 700 healthy bone marrow donors. At the time of sampling, all cohort members were nominally healthy, though unrecorded immune exposures were likely present. The donor tested CMV seropositive and was one of the 289 seropositive cohort members. A peripheral blood sample was provided by each donor, and peripheral blood mononuclear cells were used for TCR beta sequencing. The Qiagen DNeasy Blood Extraction Kit was used to extract genomic DNA from the blood cell samples. CDR1 and CDR2 are drawn from the germline V gene (reference sequence): PRHDT, FYEKMQ. The CDR3, cysteine through phenylalanine, is 14 amino acids long. Only the CDR3 DNA is retained, 42 bases long and in frame from the first base. V ends up 3 bases short and J 7 bases short, with an unmatched junction base count of 8.

The sequence came from a man aged 60-69 years in good health and CMV-seropositive. The chain couples TRBV13 to TRBJ2-7; the central 8 bases match TRBD1. Sequenced: PBMCs. The CDR3 is CASSFPGGAEEQYF. Here is the DNA: TGTGCCAGCAGCTTTCCAGGGGGCGCGGAGGAGCAGTACTTC.